A selection of T cell receptor beta chains follows, all from one sample in a study of blood T cell repertoires in COVID-19. Some clones are missing from TCRdb's copy, which holds only in-frame ones; the method was immunoSEQ multiplex PCR. This sample carries more than 250,000 clones, roughly 80% of them seen once, and the ten largest clones take less than 5.5%. The sample consisted of PBMCs or T cells enriched from blood (not recorded which). Receptors originate from a man between 40 and 49 years old who had been exposed to COVID-19. Each CDR3 is given with its conserved first and last residue. D genes are given only for firm matches. Size tells how often a clone was seen (once, few, many) or the class of an expanded clone, and some rows leave it out.

abundance: NA
j_gene: TRBJ1-5
d_gene: NA
v_gene: TRBV18
CDR3aa: CASSKEQSNQPQHF
CDR3nt: TGTGCCAGCTCTAAAGAACAGTCTAATCAGCCCCAGCATTTT

abundance: few
j_gene: TRBJ2-5
d_gene: NA
v_gene: TRBV13
CDR3aa: CASSPSRGMGQETQYF
CDR3nt: TGTGCCAGCAGCCCGAGTCGCGGGATGGGCCAAGAGACCCAGTACTTC

abundance: NA
j_gene: TRBJ1-6
d_gene: NA
v_gene: TRBV6-8
CDR3aa: CANLDRSYNSPLHF
CDR3nt: TGTGCCAACCTAGACAGGAGCTATAATTCACCCCTCCACTTT

abundance: NA
j_gene: TRBJ2-7
d_gene: NA
v_gene: TRBV7-8
CDR3aa: CASSSGGLETYEQYF
CDR3nt: TGTGCCAGCTCCTCAGGCGGGCTGGAAACCTACGAGCAGTACTTC

abundance: NA
j_gene: TRBJ2-1
d_gene: TRBD2
v_gene: TRBV5-1
CDR3aa: CASSLGLAGYNEQFF
CDR3nt: TGCGCCAGCAGCTTGGGACTAGCGGGTTACAATGAGCAGTTCTTC

abundance: NA
j_gene: TRBJ2-7
d_gene: NA
v_gene: TRBV14
CDR3aa: CASSHGRIYEQYF
CDR3nt: TGTGCCAGCAGCCACGGCAGGATATACGAGCAGTACTTC

abundance: NA
j_gene: TRBJ1-4
d_gene: NA
v_gene: TRBV7-9
CDR3aa: CASVPWQEHEKLFF
CDR3nt: TGTGCCAGCGTTCCATGGCAAGAACATGAAAAACTGTTTTTT

abundance: NA
j_gene: TRBJ1-1
d_gene: NA
v_gene: TRBV10-2
CDR3aa: CASSDWSTEAFF
CDR3nt: TGCGCCAGCAGTGATTGGAGCACTGAAGCTTTCTTT

abundance: NA
j_gene: TRBJ2-7
d_gene: TRBD1
v_gene: TRBV6-5
CDR3aa: CASPGTGNSYEQYF
CDR3nt: TGTGCCAGTCCGGGGACAGGGAATTCCTACGAGCAGTACTTC

abundance: once
j_gene: TRBJ1-6
d_gene: NA
v_gene: TRBV30
CDR3aa: CAWNKPDSPLHF
CDR3nt: TGTGCCTGGAACAAACCAGATTCACCCCTCCACTTT

abundance: NA
j_gene: TRBJ1-6
d_gene: NA
v_gene: TRBV7-9
CDR3aa: CASSLARGGEMGSPLHF
CDR3nt: TGTGCCAGCAGCTTAGCGCGGGGGGGCGAAATGGGGTCACCCCTCCACTTT

abundance: NA
j_gene: TRBJ2-7
d_gene: NA
v_gene: TRBV29-1
CDR3aa: CSVAGGQSSYEQYF
CDR3nt: TGCAGCGTTGCGGGCGGACAATCCTCCTACGAGCAGTACTTC

abundance: NA
j_gene: TRBJ2-5
d_gene: NA
v_gene: TRBV2
CDR3aa: CASNPRRETQYF
CDR3nt: TGTGCCAGCAACCCACGGCGGGAGACCCAGTACTTC

abundance: few
j_gene: TRBJ2-3
d_gene: TRBD2
v_gene: TRBV5-1
CDR3aa: CASSLALAGVPDTQYF
CDR3nt: TGCGCCAGCAGCTTGGCGCTAGCGGGAGTCCCAGATACGCAGTATTTT

abundance: NA
j_gene: TRBJ2-3
d_gene: TRBD2
v_gene: TRBV2
CDR3aa: CASPTPGGSTDTQYF
CDR3nt: TGTGCCAGCCCGACCCCGGGAGGAAGCACAGATACGCAGTATTTT

abundance: NA
j_gene: TRBJ1-3
d_gene: NA
v_gene: TRBV5-6
CDR3aa: CASSLGIQGFSGNTIYF
CDR3nt: TGTGCCAGCAGCTTAGGGATTCAGGGATTCTCTGGAAACACCATATATTTT

abundance: NA
j_gene: TRBJ2-7
d_gene: NA
v_gene: TRBV7-8
CDR3aa: CASSTAGRGYEQYF
CDR3nt: TGTGCCAGCAGCACTGCCGGTCGGGGATACGAGCAGTACTTC

abundance: NA
j_gene: TRBJ1-2
d_gene: NA
v_gene: TRBV4-2
CDR3aa: CASRFGGGDGYTF
CDR3nt: TGTGCCAGCAGATTCGGGGGTGGGGATGGCTACACCTTC

abundance: NA
j_gene: TRBJ2-1
d_gene: NA
v_gene: TRBV2
CDR3aa: CASRAGQYLYNEQFF
CDR3nt: TGTGCCAGCAGGGCTGGACAGTATCTATACAATGAGCAGTTCTTC

abundance: NA
j_gene: TRBJ1-4
d_gene: NA
v_gene: TRBV18
CDR3aa: CASSPMGGANEKLFF
CDR3nt: TGTGCCAGCTCACCGATGGGGGGAGCTAATGAAAAACTGTTTTTT

abundance: NA
j_gene: TRBJ2-5
d_gene: TRBD1
v_gene: TRBV5-1
CDR3aa: CASSLATGGQETQYF
CDR3nt: TGCGCCAGCAGCTTGGCGACAGGGGGACAAGAGACCCAGTACTTC

abundance: NA
j_gene: TRBJ1-2
d_gene: TRBD1
v_gene: TRBV27
CDR3aa: CASRDRAYYGYTF
CDR3nt: TGTGCCAGCAGAGACAGGGCCTACTATGGCTACACCTTC

abundance: NA
j_gene: TRBJ1-2
d_gene: TRBD1
v_gene: TRBV5-6
CDR3aa: CASSLPGQPYGYTF
CDR3nt: TGTGCCAGCAGCTTACCGGGACAGCCTTATGGCTACACCTTC

abundance: NA
j_gene: TRBJ1-5
d_gene: TRBD1
v_gene: TRBV2
CDR3aa: CASISGTGINQPQHF
CDR3nt: TGTGCCAGCATATCCGGGACAGGGATTAATCAGCCCCAGCATTTT

abundance: NA
j_gene: TRBJ1-1
d_gene: TRBD1
v_gene: TRBV20-1
CDR3aa: CSASRTGDIAEAFF
CDR3nt: TGCAGTGCTAGTAGGACAGGGGATATCGCTGAAGCTTTCTTT

abundance: NA
j_gene: TRBJ2-7
d_gene: TRBD2
v_gene: TRBV30
CDR3aa: CAWSAAGGVEQYF
CDR3nt: TGTGCCTGGAGCGCGGCGGGAGGGGTTGAGCAGTACTTC

abundance: NA
j_gene: TRBJ1-1
d_gene: TRBD1
v_gene: TRBV29-1
CDR3aa: CSVDTGDWSRAFF
CDR3nt: TGCAGCGTTGATACAGGGGACTGGTCCCGAGCTTTCTTT

abundance: NA
j_gene: TRBJ2-3
d_gene: NA
v_gene: TRBV5-5
CDR3aa: CASSLLVGDTQYF
CDR3nt: TGTGCCAGCAGCTTACTAGTTGGGGATACGCAGTATTTT

abundance: NA
j_gene: TRBJ1-5
d_gene: NA
v_gene: TRBV6-5
CDR3aa: CASIGGGGNQPQHF
CDR3nt: TGTGCCAGCATCGGCGGGGGTGGCAATCAGCCCCAGCATTTT

abundance: few
j_gene: TRBJ2-1
d_gene: NA
v_gene: TRBV5-1
CDR3aa: CASRVGDFVDEQFF
CDR3nt: TGCGCCAGCAGAGTAGGGGACTTCGTGGATGAGCAGTTCTTC

abundance: NA
j_gene: TRBJ2-3
d_gene: NA
v_gene: TRBV27
CDR3aa: CASSLNFEDTQYF
CDR3nt: TGTGCCAGCAGTTTAAATTTTGAGGATACGCAGTATTTT

abundance: NA
j_gene: TRBJ2-7
d_gene: NA
v_gene: TRBV2
CDR3aa: CASSVQAGYEQYF
CDR3nt: TGTGCCAGCTCCGTACAGGCAGGCTACGAGCAGTACTTC

abundance: NA
j_gene: TRBJ2-7
d_gene: TRBD1
v_gene: TRBV27
CDR3aa: CASSRFGQGGYEQYF
CDR3nt: TGTGCCAGCAGTAGATTTGGACAGGGCGGGTACGAGCAGTACTTC

abundance: NA
j_gene: TRBJ1-2
d_gene: NA
v_gene: TRBV14
CDR3aa: CASSQERYGYTF
CDR3nt: TGTGCCAGCAGCCAAGAGCGGTATGGCTACACCTTC

abundance: NA
j_gene: TRBJ1-6
d_gene: NA
v_gene: TRBV10-1
CDR3aa: CASERGSSSYNSPLHF
CDR3nt: TGCGCCAGTGAAAGGGGTTCTAGCTCCTATAATTCACCCCTCCACTTT

abundance: NA
j_gene: TRBJ1-2
d_gene: NA
v_gene: TRBV19
CDR3aa: CASSIPGGRGNNLRGYTF
CDR3nt: TGTGCCAGTAGTATCCCGGGCGGAAGAGGGAATAATTTGAGAGGCTACACCTTC

abundance: NA
j_gene: TRBJ1-6
d_gene: TRBD1
v_gene: TRBV9
CDR3aa: CASSAPKQGADNSPLHF
CDR3nt: TGTGCCAGCAGCGCTCCTAAACAGGGGGCCGATAATTCACCCCTCCACTTT

abundance: NA
j_gene: TRBJ2-7
d_gene: TRBD2
v_gene: TRBV2
CDR3aa: CASSEALSSGRPHF
CDR3nt: TGTGCCAGCAGTGAAGCGCTGTCTAGCGGGAGGCCTCACTTC

abundance: NA
j_gene: TRBJ2-7
d_gene: TRBD2
v_gene: TRBV2
CDR3aa: CASMSLAGADYEQYF
CDR3nt: TGTGCCAGCATGTCCCTAGCGGGAGCGGACTACGAGCAGTACTTC

abundance: NA
j_gene: TRBJ1-3
d_gene: NA
v_gene: TRBV18
CDR3aa: CASSPNQAYSGNTIYF
CDR3nt: TGTGCCAGCTCACCGAATCAGGCTTACTCTGGAAACACCATATATTTT

abundance: NA
j_gene: TRBJ1-5
d_gene: NA
v_gene: TRBV28
CDR3aa: CASRGGGNQPQHF
CDR3nt: TGTGCCAGCAGGGGCGGAGGAAATCAGCCCCAGCATTTT

abundance: NA
j_gene: TRBJ2-2
d_gene: NA
v_gene: TRBV5-4
CDR3aa: CASSSTRTGGKGGELFF
CDR3nt: TGTGCCAGCAGCTCAACGCGGACAGGAGGGAAGGGCGGGGAGCTGTTTTTT

abundance: NA
j_gene: TRBJ2-3
d_gene: NA
v_gene: TRBV29-1
CDR3aa: CSVRYSSGSTDTQYF
CDR3nt: TGCAGCGTTAGATATAGCAGCGGAAGCACAGATACGCAGTATTTT

abundance: NA
j_gene: TRBJ2-5
d_gene: TRBD1
v_gene: TRBV3-1/TRBV3-2
CDR3aa: CASSARTGVETQYF
CDR3nt: TGTGCCAGCAGCGCCCGGACAGGGGTGGAGACCCAGTACTTC

abundance: NA
j_gene: TRBJ2-1
d_gene: NA
v_gene: TRBV14
CDR3aa: CASSPAARNNEQFF
CDR3nt: TGTGCCAGCAGCCCAGCGGCAAGGAACAATGAGCAGTTCTTC

abundance: NA
j_gene: TRBJ1-5
d_gene: TRBD1
v_gene: TRBV5-1
CDR3aa: CASSREGAQPQHF
CDR3nt: TGCGCCAGCAGCCGGGAGGGGGCTCAGCCCCAGCATTTT

abundance: NA
j_gene: TRBJ2-1
d_gene: NA
v_gene: TRBV19
CDR3aa: CATTAPYSSYNEQFF
CDR3nt: TGTGCCACCACAGCCCCGTACTCCTCCTACAATGAGCAGTTCTTC